This paragraph covers one T cell receptor (beta chain) sequence. The antigen it binds to is not known. Within one base of it there is no much larger clone, and no base qualities were kept. The data were produced on an Illumina HiSeq 2500. Quantitative 5'-RACE with molecular barcodes was the method used to prepare the TCR beta libraries. In the paper's pipeline: A new computational method, built on a probabilistic model of VDJ rearrangement, was used to identify disease-linked TCR variants. The raw public reads went through TCRdb reprocessing: fastp at Q25, MiXCR clone calling, in-frame beta chains kept. Every entry covers one CDR3 protein and lists the most common genes and DNA from its rows. The V and J calls and clone size come from TCRdb's table, not from the authors' own analysis. The sample records around 150,000 distinct CDR3 sequences, approximately 7.3% of which are singletons. The biggest ten clones account for 9.5% to 15% of the sample.

Taken from the germline V gene (reference sequence), the CDR1 and CDR2 loops are MNHEY and SMNVEV. At the junction V is shortened by 3 bases and J by 6 bases; bases outside the gene matches: 9. The CDR3 sequence holds 16 residues, the cysteine and phenylalanine included. CDR3 DNA is the only sequence kept; it has 48 bases, read in frame from the first base. This entry comes from a study of CD8 T cells in ankylosing spondylitis (dated by TCRdb to about 2017). At the level of the whole study: T cell receptor beta repertoires were profiled in healthy donors and ankylosing spondylitis patients so that disease-linked TCR variants could be found. The full study cohort was made up of about two dozen ankylosing spondylitis patients and about a hundred healthy donors. Samples of peripheral blood were taken, and for ankylosing spondylitis patients, synovial fluid was collected as well.

General study outcomes and caveats: The disease-linked clones were reported as significantly enriched in matched synovial fluid samples from ankylosing spondylitis patients. Some motif variants were previously reported in synovial fluid and blood of reactive arthritis patients, suggesting common disease-initiation mechanisms. Blood from ankylosing spondylitis patients appeared to be characterized by a TCR beta motif composed of eight highly homologous amino acid variants. A CD8+ phenotype was shown by the disease-linked clones, which were found at relatively low frequencies in peripheral blood.

The V and J genes are TRBV27 and TRBJ2-2; TRBD1 matches 8 bases in the middle. The sample taken for sequencing was blood, either unsorted or a sorted T cell fraction (not recorded which). This receptor was obtained from a female donor with ankylosing spondylitis or in good health (not recorded which). The CDR3 protein sequence reads: CASSFNGQGIPGELFF. The nucleotide sequence is given as TGTGCCAGCAGTTTCAACGGACAGGGAATCCCCGGGGAGCTGTTTTTT.